These 10 T cell receptor beta chains originate from one sample sequenced in a study of cytomegalovirus exposure and HLA in healthy donors. It was with 60 Vbeta and 13 Jbeta primers that the PCR ran. The method was immunoSEQ multiplex PCR; TCRdb's version includes in-frame clones alone and lacks a portion of them. The sample consists of approximately 190,000 clones, around four fifths of them appearing once. The material sequenced was PBMCs. These receptors originate from a woman in her forties or fifties in good health and CMV-seropositive.

The chain couples TRBV18 to TRBJ1-3; 11 bases agree with TRBD1. The length of the CDR3 is 14 residues. The trim removed 4 bases at V and 8 bases at J, leaving 4 bases unmatched. In germline, CDR1 is KGHSH, CDR2 LQKENI. DNA for the CDR3: TGTGCCAGCTCACTCGGACAGGGGGCCTACACCATATATTTT. Translation gives CASSLGQGAYTIYF.

CDR3 bases: TGTGCCAGCAGCACCGACGGGGGGGCTTCGGATACGCAGTATTTT. Translated: CASSTDGGASDTQYF. The chain has TRBV7-6 and TRBJ2-3; 8 nucleotides line up with TRBD2. J lost 6 bases, V lost 5 bases, and 10 bases had no gene match. This CDR3 has 15 residues. Germline CDR1 and CDR2: SGHVS and FNYEAQ.

V and J are TRBV7-2 and TRBJ2-5, with D possibly matching TRBD1 (7 bases). This CDR3 spans 13 amino acids. Trimming left V 5 bases short and J 4 bases short, with 11 bases between. From germline, CDR1 is SGHTA and CDR2 FQGNSA. The CDR3 DNA follows: TGTGCCAGCAGCGCGGGACAGTCAGAGACCCAGTACTTC. It codes for CASSAGQSETQYF.

The chain recombines TRBV5-1 with TRBJ2-1; TRBD2 agrees at 13 bases. The CDR3 is 16 amino acids. The germline CDR1 and CDR2 sequences are SGHRS and YFSETQ. Trimming at V came to 3 bases and at J to 7 bases, leaving 7 bases not matched to a gene. The CDR3 DNA sequence: TGCGCCAGCAGCTCGGAACTAGCGGGGGGGCCAAATGAGCAGTTCTTC. Translated: CASSSELAGGPNEQFF.

Points on this clone: Germline and junction disagree at one end, which may indicate a read error. V and J are TRBV2 and TRBJ1-2, with unresolved D. The CDR3 consists of 11 residues. Germline CDR1 SNHLY, CDR2 FYNNEI. In nucleotides, the CDR3 is TGTGCCAGCACTCAAAGCGAGGGCGGGGCCTTC. This codes for CASTQSEGGAF.

The CDR3 coding sequence is TGTGCCAGCAGCAGAAGGGGTTCTGGAAACACCATATATTTT. Its translation: CASSRRGSGNTIYF. The J gene is TRBJ1-3, the V gene TRBV7-9; D is perhaps TRBD1 (5 bases). CDR1 and CDR2 from the germline V gene are SEHNR and FQNEAQ (reference sequence). The CDR3 length is 14 residues. V dropped 5 bases and J dropped 1 base, with 9 bases sitting between them.

The chain employs TRBV7-8 and TRBJ2-7, with TRBD2 identical over 14 bases. Per the germline V gene, CDR1 is SGHVS and CDR2 is FQNEAQ. This CDR3 spans 19 amino acids. The ends lost 5 bases at V and 0 bases at J; junction bases unmatched: 12. The CDR3 here is CASSNPGLAGAYSSYEQYF. The CDR3 coding sequence is TGTGCCAGCAGCAACCCGGGACTAGCGGGGGCTTATAGCTCCTACGAGCAGTACTTC.

This chain uses TRBV7-2 with TRBJ1-3; 9 bases are shared with TRBD1. The CDR3 has 14 amino acids. Germline CDR1 and CDR2: SGHTA and FQGNSA. J lost 4 bases, V lost 5 bases, and 3 bases had no gene match. DNA for the CDR3: TGTGCCAGCAGCGTAACAGGGGGCGGAAACACCATATATTTT. Its protein product is CASSVTGGGNTIYF. Full variable domain (outside the CDR3, taken from reference TRBV7-2 and TRBJ1-3): GAGVSQSPSNKVTEKGKDVELRCDPISGHTALYWYRQSLGQGLEFLIYFQGNSAPDKSGLPSDRFSAERTGGSVSTLTIQRTQQEDSAVYLCASSVTGGGNTIYFGEGSWLTVV.

The chain employs TRBV6-6 and TRBJ2-1; 10 bases are a match to TRBD1. The CDR3 spans 14 residues. V lost 6 bases to trimming and J lost 7 bases; unmatched junction nucleotides: 6. From germline, CDR1 is MNHNY and CDR2 SVGAGI (reference sequence). CDR3 bases: TGTGCCAGCAGGACAGGGGGCGTTAGGAATGAGCAGTTCTTC. It specifies CASRTGGVRNEQFF.

This chain connects TRBV15 to TRBJ1-2; D may be TRBD1 (6 bases). Trimming removed 3 bases at V and 4 bases at J, with 12 bases between. This CDR3 has 14 residues. Per germline, CDR1 LNHNV and CDR2 YYDKDF (reference sequence). The CDR3 region has the DNA TGTGCCACCAGCAGCGGGACACCTATCTATGGCTACACCTTC. Its protein is CATSSGTPIYGYTF.